One sample yielded the 8 T cell receptor beta chains listed below, sequenced in a study of OX40 agonist ivuxolimab in advanced cancers. Repertoires were generated with immunoSEQ multiplex PCR, while TCRdb's copy carries only in-frame clones and drops some. There are 45,000 to 65,000 clones in the sample; around four fifths occur only once, and 0.69% lies in the top ten. The source was CD4+ or CD8+ T cells sorted from blood, collected in a trial of the OX40 agonist ivuxolimab. These receptors were obtained from an adult with an advanced solid tumor such as melanoma, head and neck, liver or kidney cancer.

The chain combines TRBV6-5 with TRBJ2-5; 9 nucleotides match TRBD1. Unmatched junction bases numbered 16, after V lost 6 bases and J lost 11 bases. CDR3 length equals 15 residues. Germline V CDR1 and CDR2: MNHEY, SVGAGI. The CDR3 sequence: CASSPLGTGNREQYF. The CDR3 nucleotides read TGTGCCAGCAGCCCGTTAGGGACAGGGAATAGGGAGCAGTACTTC.

This chain uses TRBV19 with TRBJ1-6; TRBD1 matches at 8 bases. Germline CDR1 and CDR2: LNHDA and SQIVND (reference sequence). The CDR3 is 13 amino acids. J gave up 10 bases and V 9 bases, and 8 bases lay outside the gene matches. This CDR3 reads CASRDRGGSPLHF. The CDR3 DNA reads TGTGCCAGCCGCGACAGGGGAGGCTCACCCCTCCACTTT.

This chain joins TRBV19 and TRBJ2-1, with 10 bases that match TRBD1. The V and J ends lost 4 bases and 8 bases, in that order; junction bases with no gene match: 8. Germline CDR1 is LNHDA and CDR2 is SQIVND (reference sequence). The CDR3 has 15 residues. CDR3 amino acids: CASSTGQGEGDEQFF. The CDR3 DNA reads TGTGCCAGTAGTACCGGACAGGGGGAAGGTGATGAGCAGTTCTTC. The complete variable domain, with remaining parts taken from reference TRBV19 and TRBJ2-1, reads DGGITQSPKYLFRKEGQNVTLSCEQNLNHDAMYWYRQDPGQGLRLIYYSQIVNDFQKGDIAEGYSVSREKKESFPLTVTSAQKNPTAFYLCASSTGQGEGDEQFFGPGTRLTVL.

The V and J genes are TRBV7-2 and TRBJ1-2, with TRBD1 as a possible D gene (5 bases). Germline CDR1 reads SGHTA; CDR2 reads FQGNSA. The CDR3 is made up of 14 amino acids. V was cut by 5 bases and J by 1 base, with 11 bases left in between. The CDR3 DNA sequence: TGTGCCAGCAGCCGGAACAGGCTTAACTATGGCTACACCTTC. Amino acid sequence: CASSRNRLNYGYTF.

The V gene is TRBV7-2, the J gene TRBJ2-7; 9 nucleotides align to TRBD1. The junction had 7 bases not matched to a gene; V was cut back by 4 bases and J by 0 bases. The CDR3 consists of 16 residues. Germline V gene lookup returns CDR1 SGHTA and CDR2 FQGNSA. The CDR3 DNA reads TGTGCCAGCAGCTCCAGGGGACAGGGAAGCTCCTACGAGCAGTACTTC. Its translation: CASSSRGQGSSYEQYF.

This chain uses TRBV19 with TRBJ1-5; D ambiguous. Trimming shortened V by 3 bases and J by 6 bases, and 21 bases separated the two germline ends. Germline CDR1 is LNHDA and CDR2 is SQIVND (reference sequence). CDR3 length: 17 residues. CDR3 nucleotide sequence: TGTGCCAGTAGTATCGGAAGGGAGGGCCTTAAGGTTCAGCCCCAGCATTTT. Encoded protein: CASSIGREGLKVQPQHF.

The chain couples TRBV13 to TRBJ2-2; TRBD1 aligns across 11 bases. This CDR3 has 16 amino acids. With 4 bases clipped from V and 6 bases from J, the junction kept 7 bases outside the gene matches. The germline V gene has CDR1 PRHDT and CDR2 FYEKMQ (reference sequence). The CDR3 nucleotides are TGTGCCAGCAGCTCCCCGGGGACAGGGGGGGCCGGGGAGCTGTTTTTT. Residues: CASSSPGTGGAGELFF.

The gene calls are TRBV5-4 and TRBJ2-1; a possible D gene is TRBD2 (6 bases). CDR3 length: 14 amino acids. The V end was cut by 0 bases, the J end by 7 bases, with 11 bases between. Per the germline V gene, CDR1 is SGHNT and CDR2 is YYREEE (reference sequence). The DNA for the CDR3 is TGTGCCAGCAGCTTGGATGCTAGCGCTAATGAGCAGTTCTTC. As protein: CASSLDASANEQFF. Together with reference TRBV5-4 and TRBJ2-1, the CDR3 gives the full variable domain: ETGVTQSPTHLIKTRGQQVTLRCSSQSGHNTVSWYQQALGQGPQFIFQYYREEENGRGNFPPRFSGLQFPNYSSELNVNALELDDSALYLCASSLDASANEQFFGPGTRLTVL.